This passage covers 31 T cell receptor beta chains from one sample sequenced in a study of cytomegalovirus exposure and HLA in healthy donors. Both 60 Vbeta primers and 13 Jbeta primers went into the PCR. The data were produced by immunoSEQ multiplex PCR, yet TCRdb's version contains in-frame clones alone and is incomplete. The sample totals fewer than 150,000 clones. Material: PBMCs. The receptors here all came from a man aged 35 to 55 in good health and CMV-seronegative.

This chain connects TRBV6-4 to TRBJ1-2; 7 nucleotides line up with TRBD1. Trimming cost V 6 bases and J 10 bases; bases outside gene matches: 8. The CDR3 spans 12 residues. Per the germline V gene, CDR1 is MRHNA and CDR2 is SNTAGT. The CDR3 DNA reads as TGTGCCAGCAGAGGGGGCAGCCGCGACTACACCTTC. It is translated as CASRGGSRDYTF.

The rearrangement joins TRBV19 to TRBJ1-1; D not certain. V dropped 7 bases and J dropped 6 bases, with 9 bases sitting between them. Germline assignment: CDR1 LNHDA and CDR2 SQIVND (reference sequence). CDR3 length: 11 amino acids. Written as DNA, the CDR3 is TGTGCCAGTATAAGCGGGGCTGAAGCTTTCTTT. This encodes CASISGAEAFF.

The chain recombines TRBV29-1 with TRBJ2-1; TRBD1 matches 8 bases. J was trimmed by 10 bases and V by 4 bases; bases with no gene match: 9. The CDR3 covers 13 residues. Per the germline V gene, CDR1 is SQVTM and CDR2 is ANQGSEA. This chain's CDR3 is CSVGYLQGVEQFF. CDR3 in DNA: TGCAGCGTTGGCTACTTACAGGGGGTCGAGCAGTTCTTC.

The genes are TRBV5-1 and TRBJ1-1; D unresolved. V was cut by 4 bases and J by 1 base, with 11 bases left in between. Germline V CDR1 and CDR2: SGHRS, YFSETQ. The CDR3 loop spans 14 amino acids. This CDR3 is CASSPLEGNTEAFF. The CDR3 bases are TGCGCCAGCAGCCCATTGGAGGGGAACACTGAAGCTTTCTTT.

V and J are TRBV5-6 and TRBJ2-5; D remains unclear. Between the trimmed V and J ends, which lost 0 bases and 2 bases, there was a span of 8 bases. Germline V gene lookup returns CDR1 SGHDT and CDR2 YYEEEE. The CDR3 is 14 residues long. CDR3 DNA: TGTGCCAGCAGCTTGGGCAGTATGCAAGAGACCCAGTACTTC. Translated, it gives CASSLGSMQETQYF.

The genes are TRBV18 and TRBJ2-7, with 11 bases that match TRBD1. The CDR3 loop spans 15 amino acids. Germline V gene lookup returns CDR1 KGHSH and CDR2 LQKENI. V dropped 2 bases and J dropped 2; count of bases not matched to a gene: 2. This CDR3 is CASSPRGQGAYEQYF. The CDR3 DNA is TGTGCCAGCTCACCAAGGGGACAGGGGGCCTACGAGCAGTACTTC.

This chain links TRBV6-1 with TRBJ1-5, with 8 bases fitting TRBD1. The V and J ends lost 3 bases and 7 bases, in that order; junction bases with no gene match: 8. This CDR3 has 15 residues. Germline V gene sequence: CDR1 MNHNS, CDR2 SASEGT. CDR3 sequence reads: CASSDTGGGGQPQHF. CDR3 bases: TGTGCCAGCAGTGACACAGGGGGGGGCGGGCAGCCCCAGCATTTT.

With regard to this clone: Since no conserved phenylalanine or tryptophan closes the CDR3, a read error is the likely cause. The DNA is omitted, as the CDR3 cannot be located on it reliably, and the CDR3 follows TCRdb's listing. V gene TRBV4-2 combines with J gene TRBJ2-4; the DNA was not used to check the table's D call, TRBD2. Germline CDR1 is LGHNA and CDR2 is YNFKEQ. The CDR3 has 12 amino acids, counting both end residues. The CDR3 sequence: CASSQASGGPPP.

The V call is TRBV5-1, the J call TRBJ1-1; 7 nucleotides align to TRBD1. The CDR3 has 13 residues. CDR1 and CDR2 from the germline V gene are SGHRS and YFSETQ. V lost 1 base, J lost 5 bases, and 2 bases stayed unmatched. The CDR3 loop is CASSLTGETEAFF. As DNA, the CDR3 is TGCGCCAGCAGCTTGACAGGGGAGACTGAAGCTTTCTTT.

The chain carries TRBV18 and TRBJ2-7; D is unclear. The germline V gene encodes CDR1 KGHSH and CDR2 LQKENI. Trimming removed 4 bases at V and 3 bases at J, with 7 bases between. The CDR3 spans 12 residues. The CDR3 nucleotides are TGTGCCAGCTCACACGAACACTACGAGCAGTACTTC. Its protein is CASSHEHYEQYF.

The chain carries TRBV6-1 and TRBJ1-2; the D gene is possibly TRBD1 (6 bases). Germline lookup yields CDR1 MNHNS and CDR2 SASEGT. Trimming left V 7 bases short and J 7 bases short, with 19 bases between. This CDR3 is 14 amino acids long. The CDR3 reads CASTSAGGKFGYTF. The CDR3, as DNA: TGTGCCAGCACAAGTGCGGGGGGCAAATTTGGCTACACCTTC.

This CDR3 reads CASSQVGQMNTEAFF. The CDR3 nucleotides read TGTGCCAGCAGCCAAGTAGGACAGATGAACACTGAAGCTTTCTTT. The chain employs TRBV4-2 and TRBJ1-1; TRBD1 might be the D (6 bases). The CDR3 has 15 residues. Trimming removed 1 base from V and 0 bases from J, with 9 bases in between. Per germline, CDR1 LGHNA and CDR2 YNFKEQ.

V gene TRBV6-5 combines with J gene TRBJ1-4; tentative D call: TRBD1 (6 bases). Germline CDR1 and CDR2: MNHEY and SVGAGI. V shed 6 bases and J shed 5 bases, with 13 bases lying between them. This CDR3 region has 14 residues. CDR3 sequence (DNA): TGTGCCAGCAGCTCCGGGACAAAGAATGAAAAACTGTTTTTT. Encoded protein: CASSSGTKNEKLFF.

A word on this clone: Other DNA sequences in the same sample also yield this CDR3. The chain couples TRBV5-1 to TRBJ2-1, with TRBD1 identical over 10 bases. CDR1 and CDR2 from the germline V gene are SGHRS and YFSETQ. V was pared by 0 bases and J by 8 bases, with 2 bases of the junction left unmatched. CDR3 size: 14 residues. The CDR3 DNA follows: TGCGCCAGCAGCTTGGGGGACAGGGGTGATGAGCAGTTCTTC. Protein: CASSLGDRGDEQFF.

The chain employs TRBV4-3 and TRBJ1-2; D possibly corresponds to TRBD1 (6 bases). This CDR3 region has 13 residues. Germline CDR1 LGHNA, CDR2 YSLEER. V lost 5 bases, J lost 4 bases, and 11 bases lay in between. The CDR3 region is CASSTGTGYGYTF. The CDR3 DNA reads TGCGCCAGCAGCACAGGGACGGGCTATGGCTACACCTTC.

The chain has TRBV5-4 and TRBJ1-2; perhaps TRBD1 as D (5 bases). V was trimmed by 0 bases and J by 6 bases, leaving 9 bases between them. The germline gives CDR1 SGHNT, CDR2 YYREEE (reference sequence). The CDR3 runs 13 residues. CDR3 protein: CASSLVREDGYTF. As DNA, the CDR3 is TGTGCCAGCAGCTTGGTCAGGGAGGATGGCTACACCTTC.

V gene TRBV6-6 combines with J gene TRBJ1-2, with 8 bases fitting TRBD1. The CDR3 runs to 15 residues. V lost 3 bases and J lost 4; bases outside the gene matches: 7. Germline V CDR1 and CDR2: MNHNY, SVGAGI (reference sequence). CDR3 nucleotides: TGTGCCAGCAGTTATGGACAGGGTGTGACCTATGGCTACACCTTC. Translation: CASSYGQGVTYGYTF.

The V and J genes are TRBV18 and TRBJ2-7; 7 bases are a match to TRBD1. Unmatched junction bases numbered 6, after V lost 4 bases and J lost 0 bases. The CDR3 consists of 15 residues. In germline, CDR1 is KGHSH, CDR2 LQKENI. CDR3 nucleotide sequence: TGTGCCAGCTCACTCGACAGGGAGAGCTCCTACGAGCAGTACTTC. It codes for CASSLDRESSYEQYF. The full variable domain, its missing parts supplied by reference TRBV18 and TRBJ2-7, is NAGVMQNPRHLVRRRGQEARLRCSPMKGHSHVYWYRQLPEEGLKFMVYLQKENIIDESGMPKERFSAEFPKEGPSILRIQQVVRGDSAAYFCASSLDRESSYEQYFGPGTRLTVT.

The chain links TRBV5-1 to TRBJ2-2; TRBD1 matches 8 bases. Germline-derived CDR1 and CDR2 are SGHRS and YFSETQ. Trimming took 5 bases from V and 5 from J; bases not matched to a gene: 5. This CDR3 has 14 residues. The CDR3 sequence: CASREQGVTGELFF. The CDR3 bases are TGCGCCAGCAGGGAACAGGGGGTGACCGGGGAGCTGTTTTTT.

The CDR3 region has the DNA TGTGCGTCGAGGACTAGCCCTAAGACCTACGAGCAGTACTTC. Its translation is CASRTSPKTYEQYF. The V call is TRBV2, the J call TRBJ2-7, with TRBD2 matching over 8 bases. Germline V gene data show CDR1 as SNHLY and CDR2 as FYNNEI. This CDR3 comprises 14 residues.

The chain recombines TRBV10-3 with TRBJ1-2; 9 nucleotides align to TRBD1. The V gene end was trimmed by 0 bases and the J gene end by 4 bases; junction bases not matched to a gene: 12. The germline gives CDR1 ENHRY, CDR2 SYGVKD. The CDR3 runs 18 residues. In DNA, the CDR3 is TGTGCCATCAGTGAGTCATCGGGACAGGGACAAAGCATCTATGGCTACACCTTC. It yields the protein CAISESSGQGQSIYGYTF.

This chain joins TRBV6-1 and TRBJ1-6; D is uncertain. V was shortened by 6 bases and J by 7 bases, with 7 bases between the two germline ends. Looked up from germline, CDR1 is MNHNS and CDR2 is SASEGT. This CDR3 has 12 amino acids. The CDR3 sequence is CASSALNSPLHF. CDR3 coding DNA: TGTGCCAGCAGCGCGTTGAATTCACCCCTCCACTTT.

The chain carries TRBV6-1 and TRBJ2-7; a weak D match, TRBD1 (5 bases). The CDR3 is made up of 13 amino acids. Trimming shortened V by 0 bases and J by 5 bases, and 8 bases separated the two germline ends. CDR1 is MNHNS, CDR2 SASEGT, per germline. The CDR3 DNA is TGTGCCAGCAGTGAAGCGATGGACAACGAGCAGTACTTC. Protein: CASSEAMDNEQYF.

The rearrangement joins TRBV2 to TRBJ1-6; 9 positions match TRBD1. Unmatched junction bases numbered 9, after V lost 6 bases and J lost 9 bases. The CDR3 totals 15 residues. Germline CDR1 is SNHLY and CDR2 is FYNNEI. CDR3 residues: CASRTGTGYRSPLHF. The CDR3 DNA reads TGTGCCAGCAGGACCGGGACAGGGTATCGTTCACCCCTCCACTTT.

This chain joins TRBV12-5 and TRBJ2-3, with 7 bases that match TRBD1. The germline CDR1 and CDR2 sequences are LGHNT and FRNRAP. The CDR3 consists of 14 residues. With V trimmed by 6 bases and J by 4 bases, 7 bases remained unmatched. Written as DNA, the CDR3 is TGTGCTAGTGGCTTGACAGGGTCGGCAGATACGCAGTATTTT. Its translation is CASGLTGSADTQYF.

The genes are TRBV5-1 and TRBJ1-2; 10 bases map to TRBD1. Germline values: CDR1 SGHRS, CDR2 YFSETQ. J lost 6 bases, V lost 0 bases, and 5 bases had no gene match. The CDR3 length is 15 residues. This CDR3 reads CASSLDGDRGNGYTF. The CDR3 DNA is TGCGCCAGCAGCTTGGATGGGGACAGGGGAAATGGCTACACCTTC.

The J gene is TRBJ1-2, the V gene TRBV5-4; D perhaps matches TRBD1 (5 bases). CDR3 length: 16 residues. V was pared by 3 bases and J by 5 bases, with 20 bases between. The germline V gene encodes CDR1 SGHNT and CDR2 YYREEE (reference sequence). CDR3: CASSSGGEAGIYGYTF. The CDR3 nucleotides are TGTGCCAGCAGCTCTGGAGGGGAGGCAGGGATATATGGCTACACCTTC.

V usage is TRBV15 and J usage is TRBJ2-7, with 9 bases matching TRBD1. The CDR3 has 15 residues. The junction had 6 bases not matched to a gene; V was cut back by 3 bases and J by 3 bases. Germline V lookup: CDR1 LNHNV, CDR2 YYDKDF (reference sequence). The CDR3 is CATSRTPGQGYEQYF. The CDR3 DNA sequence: TGTGCCACCAGCAGGACCCCGGGACAGGGCTACGAGCAGTACTTC.

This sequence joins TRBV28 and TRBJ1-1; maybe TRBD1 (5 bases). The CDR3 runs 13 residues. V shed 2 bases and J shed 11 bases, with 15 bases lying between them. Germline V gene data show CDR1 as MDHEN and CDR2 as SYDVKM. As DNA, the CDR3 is TGTGCCAGCAGTTTACCCCGGGGGTTTAGGGCTTTCTTT. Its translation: CASSLPRGFRAFF.

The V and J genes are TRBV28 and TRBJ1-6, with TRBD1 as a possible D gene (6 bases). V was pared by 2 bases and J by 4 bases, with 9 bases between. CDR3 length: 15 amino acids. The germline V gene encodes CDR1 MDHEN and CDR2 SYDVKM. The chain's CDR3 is CASSLNRDYNSPLHF. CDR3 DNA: TGTGCCAGCAGTTTAAACAGGGATTATAATTCACCCCTCCACTTT.

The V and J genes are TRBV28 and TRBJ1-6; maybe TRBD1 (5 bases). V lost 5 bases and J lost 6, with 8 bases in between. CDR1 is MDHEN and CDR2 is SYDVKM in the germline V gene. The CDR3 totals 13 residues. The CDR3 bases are TGTGCCAGCAGTATGACAGTTAATTCACCCCTCCACTTT. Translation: CASSMTVNSPLHF.